This TCR beta chain derives from a study of cytomegalovirus exposure and HLA in healthy donors. Study-wide results and caveats: In a later analysis, TCR beta V- and J-gene trimming showed a link to a missense DCLRE1C variant. The study found most TCR sequences rare, yet found some public TCRs in many donors. Among TCR beta chains, those listed as cytomegalovirus-associated numbered over 150. An analysis was carried out at a later point. It showed that HLA-associated TCR beta chains were more clonally expanded than equally common non-associated chains.

This CDR3 is 19 amino acids long. Trimming took 5 bases from V and 0 from J, leaving 20 bases between them. Germline loops: CDR1 SGHNT, CDR2 YENEEA. This clone has a handful of counts. The antigen is not known. 60 Vbeta and 13 Jbeta primers were used in PCR. Assay used: immunoSEQ multiplex PCR; TCRdb lists only in-frame clones, some missing. This table has 150,000 or so clones, approximately 70% appearing once. This clonotype originated in a young man in good health and CMV-seropositive. The rearrangement links TRBV11-3 to TRBJ2-6; D gene uncertain. Source material: PBMCs. CDR3 sequence reads: CASSPTFRTRLSGANVLTF. CDR3 nucleotide sequence: TGTGCCAGCAGCCCGACTTTTAGAACTCGCCTCTCTGGGGCCAACGTCCTGACTTTC.